Each of the 27 T cell receptor beta chains below was sequenced from the same sample in a study of T cell responses to AZD1222 COVID-19 vaccine. The protocol was immunoSEQ multiplex PCR, while the TCRdb copy is restricted to in-frame clones and leaves out a portion. The data contain around 100,000 clones, around nine tenths of them seen just once; the ten biggest clones take up 2% to 3%. This specimen consisted of peripheral blood, obtained 28 days after the second AZD1222 dose. The receptors originated from an adult who received the AZD1222 COVID-19 vaccine.

The chain employs TRBV7-9 and TRBJ2-2; a possible D gene is TRBD2 (5 bases). The V gene lost 2 bases and the J gene lost 0 bases, with 10 bases spanning the gap. The CDR3 has 16 residues. Per the germline V gene, CDR1 is SEHNR and CDR2 is FQNEAQ (reference sequence). In DNA form, the CDR3 reads TGTGCCAGCAGCTTAATAGAAGCGGCGAACACCGGGGAGCTGTTTTTT. Amino acids: CASSLIEAANTGELFF.

This sequence joins TRBV5-1 and TRBJ1-1; the match to TRBD1 covers 7 bases. Germline V gene data show CDR1 as SGHRS and CDR2 as YFSETQ. J gave up 1 base and V 1 base, and 4 bases lay outside the gene matches. The CDR3 loop spans 15 amino acids. Here the CDR3 DNA reads TGCGCCAGCAGCTTGTTGGGACAGTCGAACACTGAAGCTTTCTTT. Its translation: CASSLLGQSNTEAFF.

This clone was seen once. The chain uses TRBV12-5 and TRBJ1-2, with D unclear. CDR1 is LGHNT, CDR2 FRNRAP, per germline. This CDR3 has 13 residues. The V end lost 6 bases, the J end lost 8 bases, and 16 bases lay between the germline ends. CDR3 bases: TGTGCTAGTGGCGCGACTTCGAGGGTCGGCTACACCTTC. As protein: CASGATSRVGYTF. Drawing the rest from reference TRBV12-5 and TRBJ1-2, the complete variable domain is DARVTQTPRHKVTEMGQEVTMRCQPILGHNTVFWYRQTMMQGLELLAYFRNRAPLDDSGMPKDRFSAEMPDATLATLKIQPSEPRDSAVYFCASGATSRVGYTFGSGTRLTVV.

V usage is TRBV7-9 and J usage is TRBJ2-3, with unresolved D. From germline, CDR1 is SEHNR and CDR2 FQNEAQ (reference sequence). Trimming left V 3 bases short and J 2 bases short, with 3 bases between. The CDR3 covers 12 residues. CDR3 DNA: TGTGCCAGCAGCTTCGCCACAGATACGCAGTATTTT. Encoded protein: CASSFATDTQYF.

The rearrangement joins TRBV4-1 to TRBJ2-7; 7 bases agree with TRBD1. Germline lookup yields CDR1 MGHRA and CDR2 YSYEKL. The CDR3 runs 16 residues. V was pared by 5 bases and J by 0 bases, with 10 bases of the junction left unmatched. The CDR3 spells CASSEGTVPLSYEQYF. The DNA for the CDR3 is TGCGCCAGCAGCGAAGGGACAGTCCCCCTCTCCTACGAGCAGTACTTC.

The rearrangement links TRBV13 to TRBJ2-3, with D maybe TRBD2 (6 bases). CDR1 and CDR2 (germline): PRHDT, FYEKMQ (reference sequence). The CDR3 extends over 12 amino acids. Between the trimmed V and J ends, which lost 6 bases and 9 bases, there was a span of 13 bases. CDR3 loop: CASRRDGRTQYF. In DNA, the CDR3 is TGTGCCAGCAGACGCGACGGGAGAACGCAGTATTTT.

The V gene is TRBV4-1, the J gene TRBJ2-5, with TRBD1 identical over 9 bases. Germline lookup yields CDR1 MGHRA and CDR2 YSYEKL. J was trimmed by 6 bases and V by 2 bases; bases with no gene match: 7. The length of the CDR3 is 15 residues. CDR3 sequence (DNA): TGCGCCAGCAGCCAAAACATCGGGACAGGGAAGACCCAGTACTTC. This sequence encodes CASSQNIGTGKTQYF.

This clone has just a few counts. V usage is TRBV29-1 and J usage is TRBJ2-7; 7 nucleotides line up with TRBD1. CDR1 SQVTM and CDR2 ANQGSEA come from the germline V gene. This CDR3 comprises 12 residues. V was clipped by 7 bases and J by 1 base; unmatched bases: 4. The CDR3 loop reads CSARDRSYEQYF. CDR3 bases: TGCAGCGCTCGGGACAGATCCTACGAGCAGTACTTC.

The CDR3 is CASSPFSGRSVYEQYF. CDR3 nucleotide sequence: TGTGCCAGCAGCCCTTTTAGCGGGAGGTCTGTCTACGAGCAGTACTTC. V and J are TRBV7-6 and TRBJ2-7; 10 bases are shared with TRBD2. V lost 5 bases to trimming and J lost 3 bases; unmatched junction nucleotides: 10. CDR3 length: 16 amino acids. Germline V lookup: CDR1 SGHVS, CDR2 FNYEAQ.

Only a few counts were recorded for this clone. The chain combines TRBV2 with TRBJ2-1, with 9 bases matching TRBD2. V was clipped by 6 bases and J by 4 bases; unmatched bases: 7. The CDR3 contains 15 residues. Per germline, CDR1 SNHLY and CDR2 FYNNEI. CDR3: CASSPAGGAYNEQFF. CDR3 in DNA: TGTGCCAGCAGCCCAGCGGGAGGAGCGTACAATGAGCAGTTCTTC.

V usage is TRBV7-9 and J usage is TRBJ1-1, with a possible D match to TRBD1 (6 bases). Germline V gene lookup returns CDR1 SEHNR and CDR2 FQNEAQ (reference sequence). The CDR3 runs to 17 residues. V lost 2 bases and J lost 5, with 21 bases in between. This chain's CDR3 is CASSLYRNRDLGTEAFF. The CDR3, as DNA: TGTGCCAGCAGCTTATATCGGAACAGGGATTTGGGAACTGAAGCTTTCTTT.

The chain's CDR3 is CASSLPANYGYTF. Here the CDR3 DNA reads TGTGCCAGCAGCTTACCGGCTAACTATGGCTACACCTTC. The gene calls are TRBV7-9 and TRBJ1-2; no clear D gene. Trimming left V 2 bases short and J 0 bases short, with 4 bases between. CDR1 and CDR2 from the germline V gene are SEHNR and FQNEAQ (reference sequence). The CDR3 totals 13 residues.

The rearrangement uses TRBV27 and TRBJ1-4, with D possibly being TRBD1 (6 bases). The germline CDR1 and CDR2 sequences are MNHEY and SMNVEV (reference sequence). Trimming left V 5 bases short and J 8 bases short, with 27 bases between. The CDR3 is 18 amino acids. The CDR3 is CASSPDMDSSLKSEKLFF. The CDR3 DNA is TGTGCCAGCAGTCCGGATATGGACAGTTCTCTGAAATCCGAAAAACTGTTTTTT.

This chain links TRBV27 with TRBJ2-6; D is possibly TRBD1 or TRBD2 (6 bases each). The germline gives CDR1 MNHEY, CDR2 SMNVEV (reference sequence). Between the trimmed V and J ends, which lost 7 bases and 0 bases, there was a span of 19 bases. The CDR3 covers 18 residues. As DNA, the CDR3 is TGTGCCAGCACCACGCGGGGCAGGGGATACTCTGGGGCCAACGTCCTGACTTTC. It is translated as CASTTRGRGYSGANVLTF.

This chain connects TRBV20-1 to TRBJ2-3; the D is unclear. Germline loops: CDR1 DFQATT, CDR2 SNEGSKA (reference sequence). This CDR3 is built from 14 residues. Trimming left V 3 bases short and J 0 bases short, with 10 bases between. CDR3 residues: CSASHGTSTDTQYF. CDR3 in DNA: TGCAGTGCTAGTCACGGAACTAGCACAGATACGCAGTATTTT.

V gene TRBV5-4 combines with J gene TRBJ1-3; D not resolved. Per germline, CDR1 SGHNT and CDR2 YYREEE (reference sequence). Trimming left V 0 bases short and J 9 bases short, with 10 bases between. The CDR3 contains 13 residues. The CDR3, as DNA: TGTGCCAGCAGCTTGGACCGCCTGGGCACCATATATTTT. This codes for CASSLDRLGTIYF.

This chain links TRBV7-8 with TRBJ1-6, with a possible D match to TRBD1 (5 bases). This CDR3 is 14 amino acids long. Trimming stripped 0 bases from V and 5 bases from J, with 5 bases between. In germline, CDR1 is SGHVS, CDR2 FQNEAQ. CDR3 coding DNA: TGTGCCAGCAGCTTAGCACAGGATAATTCACCCCTCCACTTT. Protein: CASSLAQDNSPLHF.

The rearrangement links TRBV3-1 (or the pseudogene TRBV3-2) to TRBJ2-7, with 10 bases matching TRBD2. CDR1 and CDR2 from the germline V gene are LGHDT and YNNKEL (reference sequence). The CDR3 totals 17 residues. The ends lost 1 base at V and 3 bases at J; junction bases unmatched: 9. CDR3 sequence: CASSQAGGLAVFYEQYF. CDR3 coding DNA: TGTGCCAGCAGCCAAGCTGGAGGACTAGCGGTTTTCTACGAGCAGTACTTC.

This chain links TRBV27 with TRBJ2-7; tentatively, D is TRBD1 (6 bases). The length of the CDR3 is 15 residues. With 0 bases removed from V and 2 bases from J, the gap between germline ends came to 11 bases. Germline V gene lookup returns CDR1 MNHEY and CDR2 SMNVEV (reference sequence). DNA of the CDR3: TGTGCCAGCAGTTTATCTCAGGGGTTAACCTACGAGCAGTACTTC. Its translation: CASSLSQGLTYEQYF.

The chain is built from TRBV18 and TRBJ2-1; 10 bases match TRBD2. After removal of 2 bases from V and 2 bases from J, the junction contained 6 bases not matched to a gene. The CDR3 sequence is 17 residues long. Looked up from germline, CDR1 is KGHSH and CDR2 is LQKENI. The CDR3 sequence: CASSPTSGKGPYNEQFF. In nucleotides, the CDR3 is TGTGCCAGCTCACCAACTAGCGGGAAGGGACCCTACAATGAGCAGTTCTTC.

Only a few counts were recorded for this clone. The chain joins TRBV27 to TRBJ1-3, with D perhaps TRBD1 (6 bases). The CDR3 extends over 15 amino acids. Trimming took 8 bases from V and 0 from J, leaving 14 bases between them. Germline values: CDR1 MNHEY, CDR2 SMNVEV (reference sequence). For the CDR3, the DNA is TGTGCCAGCGCTCCAGGGGTGAGCTCTGGAAACACCATATATTTT. It specifies CASAPGVSSGNTIYF.

The chain employs TRBV18 and TRBJ2-5, with a possible D match to TRBD2 (6 bases). Per germline, CDR1 KGHSH and CDR2 LQKENI. This CDR3 comprises 14 residues. V lost 3 bases to trimming and J lost 5 bases, with 13 bases between them. CDR3 DNA: TGTGCCAGCTCACCGACTAGGAGGGAGGAGACCCAGTACTTC. Its translation is CASSPTRREETQYF.

This clone was seen more than once but under ten times. The V gene is TRBV27, the J gene TRBJ1-1, with D perhaps TRBD1 (6 bases). The ends were cut back, 6 bases at V and 6 bases at J, with 14 bases in the middle. This CDR3 is 13 amino acids long. The germline V gene has CDR1 MNHEY and CDR2 SMNVEV (reference sequence). Here the CDR3 DNA reads TGTGCCAGCAGCGGGGGCGCGACCCCTGAAGCTTTCTTT. Its translation: CASSGGATPEAFF.

The chain is built from TRBV19 and TRBJ1-1; possibly TRBD1 for D (6 bases). The CDR3 is made up of 15 amino acids. Trimming cost V 10 bases and J 1 base, with 19 bases left between them. CDR1 and CDR2 from the germline V gene are LNHDA and SQIVND (reference sequence). The CDR3 is CANQGSLNRNTEAFF. As DNA, the CDR3 is TGTGCCAACCAGGGGTCTCTAAACAGGAACACTGAAGCTTTCTTT.

There are a few counts of this clone. This chain uses TRBV4-1 with TRBJ2-1, with D perhaps TRBD2 (6 bases). Trimming left V 6 bases short and J 5 bases short, with 20 bases between. Germline CDR1 and CDR2: MGHRA and YSYEKL. The CDR3 consists of 16 residues. The CDR3: CASSPGTGFRNNEQFF. The CDR3 DNA is TGCGCCAGCAGTCCTGGGACTGGCTTTAGGAACAATGAGCAGTTCTTC.

This sequence joins TRBV28 and TRBJ2-7; the D gene is possibly TRBD1 (5 bases). The CDR3 is 14 amino acids. CDR1 and CDR2 from the germline V gene are MDHEN and SYDVKM. The ends were cut back, 5 bases at V and 3 bases at J, with 14 bases in the middle. The CDR3 DNA is TGTGCCAGCAGTCCTGGCGGCAGGGTCTACGAGCAGTACTTC. Translated: CASSPGGRVYEQYF.

The chain couples TRBV6-1 to TRBJ2-6; D ambiguous. Germline values: CDR1 MNHNS, CDR2 SASEGT. Deletions cut 1 base from V and 1 base from J, with 2 bases between. CDR3 length equals 14 residues. The CDR3, as DNA: TGTGCCAGCAGTGAAGGGTCTGGGGCCAACGTCCTGACTTTC. Amino acids: CASSEGSGANVLTF.